Many counts were recorded for the clone carrying this T cell receptor beta chain. The V and J ends lost 6 bases and 3 bases, in that order; junction bases with no gene match: 10. Per the germline V gene, CDR1 is DFQATT and CDR2 is SNEGSKA (reference sequence). This CDR3 has 15 amino acids. Arm-PCR of CDR3 regions with iRepertoire HTBI primers generated TCR beta libraries. TCRdb analysed the multiplex PCR reads with MiXCR anew, one entry per CDR3 protein. The sample consists of 350,000 to 450,000 distinct CDR3 sequences, around 20% of them appearing once. Time point indicated: persistent/refractory GD, antithyroid drugs over 5 years with positive TRAb. PBMC-extracted RNA yielded the TCR library. The entry originates in a study of regulatory T cells in long-lasting Graves disease.

The sequence was obtained from a female donor with Graves disease. The J gene is TRBJ2-2, the V gene TRBV20-1; 7 bases align to TRBD2. Sequenced here: peripheral blood mononuclear cells (PBMCs), sampled when the disease was refractory, from a patient treated with antithyroid drugs. CDR3 loop: CSAKRTRMDTGELFF. The CDR3 region has the DNA TGCAGTGCAAAAAGGACTAGGATGGACACCGGGGAGCTGTTTTTT.